These T cell receptor beta chains were read from a single sample in a study of T cells in Graves' hyperthyroidism and ophthalmopathy. TCRdb used MiXCR to reprocess the multiplex PCR reads, holding one entry per CDR3 protein. The data contain around 600,000 distinct CDR3 sequences, 14% of them singletons. Specimen: blood. Receptors originate from a woman aged 18-29 years with Graves' ophthalmopathy. Each CDR3 is given with its conserved first and last residue. The D gene is left open where the match is weak. Expanded clones are given a class, and other clones once, few, many or no size at all.

clone_size: few
d_call: TRBD1
cdr3_length: 12
j_call: TRBJ1-1
v_call: TRBV5-1
cdr3_nt: TGCGCCAGCAGCTGGACAGGGGAAGAAGCTTTCTTT
cdr3_aa: CASSWTGEEAFF

clone_size: many
d_call: TRBD1
cdr3_length: 14
j_call: TRBJ1-1
v_call: TRBV11-2
cdr3_nt: TGTGCCAGCGGGCGGGACAGGGATTTCACTGAAGCTTTCTTT
cdr3_aa: CASGRDRDFTEAFF

clone_size: many
d_call: NA
cdr3_length: 15
j_call: TRBJ2-1
v_call: TRBV28
cdr3_nt: TGTGCCAGCAGCCCGGACGGAGGACGTTTCGATGAGCAGTTCTTC
cdr3_aa: CASSPDGGRFDEQFF

clone_size: NA
d_call: TRBD1
cdr3_length: 15
j_call: TRBJ1-3
v_call: TRBV4-3
cdr3_nt: TGCGCCAGCAGCCACCGACAGGGGACAGGAAACACCATATATTTT
cdr3_aa: CASSHRQGTGNTIYF

clone_size: many
d_call: TRBD2
cdr3_length: 15
j_call: TRBJ2-1
v_call: TRBV11-2
cdr3_nt: TGTGCCAGCAGCCGTTCTAGCGGGAGTTACAATGAGCAGTTCTTC
cdr3_aa: CASSRSSGSYNEQFF

clone_size: many
d_call: TRBD2
cdr3_length: 15
j_call: TRBJ2-1
v_call: TRBV3-1
cdr3_nt: TGTGCCAGCACCCGCGGGGTAGCGGGATACAATGAGCAGTTCTTC
cdr3_aa: CASTRGVAGYNEQFF

clone_size: many
d_call: NA
cdr3_length: 11
j_call: TRBJ2-7
v_call: TRBV11-2
cdr3_nt: TGTGCCAGCAGGCTAGCCTACGAGCAGTACTTC
cdr3_aa: CASRLAYEQYF

clone_size: NA
d_call: NA
cdr3_length: 15
j_call: TRBJ1-5
v_call: TRBV27
cdr3_nt: TGTGCCAGCAGTCTCAAGAGAGATAGCAATCAGCCCCAGCATTTT
cdr3_aa: CASSLKRDSNQPQHF

clone_size: few
d_call: NA
cdr3_length: 16
j_call: TRBJ1-5
v_call: TRBV27
cdr3_nt: TGTGCCAGCAAATCGGCGCTTCTTGGTGTGAATCAGCCCCAGCATTTT
cdr3_aa: CASKSALLGVNQPQHF

clone_size: many
d_call: NA
cdr3_length: 15
j_call: TRBJ1-1
v_call: TRBV4-3
cdr3_nt: TGCGCCAGCAGCCAAGATATAGGGCCTAGAAATGAAGCTTTCTTT
cdr3_aa: CASSQDIGPRNEAFF

clone_size: once
d_call: NA
cdr3_length: 14
j_call: TRBJ1-2
v_call: TRBV12-3/TRBV12-4
cdr3_nt: TGTGCCAGCAGCGTGACAGGCCGAGGCTATGGCTACACCTTC
cdr3_aa: CASSVTGRGYGYTF

clone_size: NA
d_call: TRBD2
cdr3_length: 18
j_call: TRBJ2-1
v_call: TRBV28
cdr3_nt: TGTGCCAGCAGCCAAATCGGACTAGCGGGATTCTCCTACAATGAGCAGTTCTTC
cdr3_aa: CASSQIGLAGFSYNEQFF

clone_size: many
d_call: TRBD2
cdr3_length: 15
j_call: TRBJ2-5
v_call: TRBV11-2
cdr3_nt: TGTGCCAGCAGCAGGACTAGCTCGGCGCGAGAGACCCAGTACTTC
cdr3_aa: CASSRTSSARETQYF

clone_size: NA
d_call: TRBD1
cdr3_length: 15
j_call: TRBJ2-7
v_call: TRBV30
cdr3_nt: TGTGCCTGGGGAGAGTACAGGGGCTTCTCCTACGAGCAGTACTTC
cdr3_aa: CAWGEYRGFSYEQYF

clone_size: many
d_call: NA
cdr3_length: 13
j_call: TRBJ2-1
v_call: TRBV20-1
cdr3_nt: TGCAGTGCTAGAGGACTAGATGCCGATGAGCAGTTCTTC
cdr3_aa: CSARGLDADEQFF

clone_size: many
d_call: TRBD1
cdr3_length: 14
j_call: TRBJ1-2
v_call: TRBV20-1
cdr3_nt: TGCAGTGCTAGAGGGGGACAGTCTAGCTATGGCTACACCTTC
cdr3_aa: CSARGGQSSYGYTF

clone_size: many
d_call: NA
cdr3_length: 15
j_call: TRBJ1-1
v_call: TRBV6-5
cdr3_nt: TGTGCCAGCAGTTATGGGCAGGGGATCAACACTGAAGCTTTCTTT
cdr3_aa: CASSYGQGINTEAFF

clone_size: NA
d_call: TRBD2
cdr3_length: 16
j_call: TRBJ2-1
v_call: TRBV4-2
cdr3_nt: TGTGCCAGCAGCCAAGATGGAAGCGGGAGAAACAATGAGCAGTTCTTC
cdr3_aa: CASSQDGSGRNNEQFF

clone_size: NA
d_call: TRBD1
cdr3_length: 13
j_call: TRBJ1-5
v_call: TRBV30
cdr3_nt: TGTGCCTGGAGGGGGACAGGGGATCAGCCCCAGCATTTT
cdr3_aa: CAWRGTGDQPQHF

clone_size: few
d_call: TRBD1
cdr3_length: 16
j_call: TRBJ1-5
v_call: TRBV6-1
cdr3_nt: TGTGCCAGCAGTTTGACAGGGCCAAGCGGCAATCAGCCCCAGCATTTT
cdr3_aa: CASSLTGPSGNQPQHF

clone_size: many
d_call: NA
cdr3_length: 12
j_call: TRBJ2-1
v_call: TRBV30
cdr3_nt: TGTGCCTGGAGTAAACAGGAGGCTGAGCAGTTCTTC
cdr3_aa: CAWSKQEAEQFF

clone_size: few
d_call: NA
cdr3_length: 13
j_call: TRBJ1-1
v_call: TRBV15
cdr3_nt: TGTGCCACCAGTGGGCGGATGGACACTGAAGCTTTCTTT
cdr3_aa: CATSGRMDTEAFF

clone_size: many
d_call: NA
cdr3_length: 15
j_call: TRBJ2-7
v_call: TRBV5-6
cdr3_nt: TGTGCCAGCAGCTTGGCCTGGGTCGCATCCTACGAGCAGTACTTC
cdr3_aa: CASSLAWVASYEQYF

clone_size: many
d_call: TRBD1
cdr3_length: 14
j_call: TRBJ2-5
v_call: TRBV28
cdr3_nt: TGTGCCAGCAGTTCGTCAGGGGGCTACGAGACCCAGTACTTC
cdr3_aa: CASSSSGGYETQYF

clone_size: NA
d_call: NA
cdr3_length: 14
j_call: TRBJ2-7
v_call: TRBV12-3/TRBV12-4
cdr3_nt: TGTGCCAGCAGTTGGTACTCGGGCTCCTACGAGCAGTACTTC
cdr3_aa: CASSWYSGSYEQYF

clone_size: NA
d_call: TRBD1
cdr3_length: 14
j_call: TRBJ2-7
v_call: TRBV6-1
cdr3_nt: TGTGCCAGCAGTTACGCGGGACAGGGGTACGAGCAGTACTTC
cdr3_aa: CASSYAGQGYEQYF

clone_size: NA
d_call: TRBD2
cdr3_length: 15
j_call: TRBJ2-1
v_call: TRBV20-1
cdr3_nt: TGCAGTGCTTCTCCGGGACTAGCGGTGTACAATGAGCAGTTCTTC
cdr3_aa: CSASPGLAVYNEQFF

clone_size: many
d_call: TRBD2
cdr3_length: 16
j_call: TRBJ2-7
v_call: TRBV6-2/TRBV6-3
cdr3_nt: TGTGCCAGCAGTTCCCCGATAAGCGGGAGTGATTACGAGCAGTACTTC
cdr3_aa: CASSSPISGSDYEQYF

clone_size: NA
d_call: TRBD2
cdr3_length: 15
j_call: TRBJ2-2
v_call: TRBV20-1
cdr3_nt: TGCAGTGCTAGCCGTCTAGCGGTGAACACCGGGGAGCTGTTTTTT
cdr3_aa: CSASRLAVNTGELFF

clone_size: many
d_call: NA
cdr3_length: 18
j_call: TRBJ1-2
v_call: TRBV5-5
cdr3_nt: TGTGCCAGCAGCGATACTAGCGGAGGAGCAGGGGTTAACTATGGCTACACCTTC
cdr3_aa: CASSDTSGGAGVNYGYTF

clone_size: many
d_call: NA
cdr3_length: 13
j_call: TRBJ1-1
v_call: TRBV2
cdr3_nt: TGTGCCAGCAGTCCTCTCCCGGGCACTGAAGCTTTCTTT
cdr3_aa: CASSPLPGTEAFF

clone_size: many
d_call: TRBD2
cdr3_length: 15
j_call: TRBJ2-7
v_call: TRBV12-3/TRBV12-4
cdr3_nt: TGTGCCAGCAGTCTAAAAGCGGGAGGGTGGAGCGAGCAGTACTTC
cdr3_aa: CASSLKAGGWSEQYF

clone_size: NA
d_call: TRBD1
cdr3_length: 14
j_call: TRBJ2-5
v_call: TRBV18
cdr3_nt: TGTGCCAGCTCAAAACCGGGACAGCAAGAGACCCAGTACTTC
cdr3_aa: CASSKPGQQETQYF

clone_size: few
d_call: NA
cdr3_length: 19
j_call: TRBJ1-3
v_call: TRBV20-1
cdr3_nt: TGCAGTGCTAGAAATCTGGACGGAGGGGGGATCTTCTCTGGAAACACCATATATTTT
cdr3_aa: CSARNLDGGGIFSGNTIYF

clone_size: NA
d_call: TRBD2
cdr3_length: 14
j_call: TRBJ2-5
v_call: TRBV4-2
cdr3_nt: TGTGCCAGCAGCCGCGGTACGGGGGGGGAGACCCAGTACTTC
cdr3_aa: CASSRGTGGETQYF

clone_size: many
d_call: NA
cdr3_length: 15
j_call: TRBJ2-1
v_call: TRBV11-3
cdr3_nt: TGTGCCAGCAGCCCCGAGTGGGGCAGTTACAATGAGCAGTTCTTC
cdr3_aa: CASSPEWGSYNEQFF

clone_size: few
d_call: NA
cdr3_length: 14
j_call: TRBJ2-7
v_call: TRBV19
cdr3_nt: TGTGCCAGTACCCTAGATAGTTTAACCTACGAGCAGTACTTC
cdr3_aa: CASTLDSLTYEQYF

clone_size: many
d_call: TRBD2
cdr3_length: 15
j_call: TRBJ2-1
v_call: TRBV3-1
cdr3_nt: TGTGCCAGCAGCCAAGGAAGCGGGGGATACAATGAGCAGTTCTTC
cdr3_aa: CASSQGSGGYNEQFF

clone_size: NA
d_call: NA
cdr3_length: 15
j_call: TRBJ2-7
v_call: TRBV27
cdr3_nt: TGTGCCAGCAGGAACCGGGACATAGGAACCTACGAGCAGTACTTC
cdr3_aa: CASRNRDIGTYEQYF

clone_size: many
d_call: NA
cdr3_length: 13
j_call: TRBJ2-7
v_call: TRBV7-8
cdr3_nt: TGTGCCAGCAGCTTAGCCCGTAACTACGAGCAGTACTTC
cdr3_aa: CASSLARNYEQYF

clone_size: few
d_call: NA
cdr3_length: 15
j_call: TRBJ1-5
v_call: TRBV12-5
cdr3_nt: TGTGCTAGTGGTTTGGTGCAGGGGAGCAATCAGCCCCAGCATTTT
cdr3_aa: CASGLVQGSNQPQHF

clone_size: NA
d_call: NA
cdr3_length: 14
j_call: TRBJ1-3
v_call: TRBV15
cdr3_nt: TGTGCCACCAGCAGAGACTATGAGGGAGGCACCATATATTTT
cdr3_aa: CATSRDYEGGTIYF

clone_size: many
d_call: NA
cdr3_length: 14
j_call: TRBJ2-3
v_call: TRBV6-5
cdr3_nt: TGTGCCAGCAGTTACCTAGGGGGAACAGATACGCAGTATTTT
cdr3_aa: CASSYLGGTDTQYF

clone_size: many
d_call: NA
cdr3_length: 15
j_call: TRBJ2-1
v_call: TRBV11-2
cdr3_nt: TGTGCCAGCAGCTTATTTAGCGGAAGATACAATGAGCAGTTCTTC
cdr3_aa: CASSLFSGRYNEQFF

clone_size: NA
d_call: NA
cdr3_length: 11
j_call: TRBJ2-1
v_call: TRBV7-2
cdr3_nt: TGTGCCAGCAGCTTAGCAATTGAGCAGTTCTTC
cdr3_aa: CASSLAIEQFF

clone_size: many
d_call: NA
cdr3_length: 13
j_call: TRBJ2-7
v_call: TRBV7-3
cdr3_nt: TGTGCCAGCAGCAACCCTGGCTCCTACGAGCAGTACTTC
cdr3_aa: CASSNPGSYEQYF

clone_size: once
d_call: TRBD1
cdr3_length: 16
j_call: TRBJ2-3
v_call: TRBV2
cdr3_nt: TGTGCCAGCAGTGAGGAGGGACAGGGGCCCGGATATACGCAGTATTTT
cdr3_aa: CASSEEGQGPGYTQYF

clone_size: NA
d_call: NA
cdr3_length: 15
j_call: TRBJ2-1
v_call: TRBV2
cdr3_nt: TGTGCCAGCAGCAAGGGGGCTAGCGGTGCAAATGAGCAGTTCTTC
cdr3_aa: CASSKGASGANEQFF

clone_size: many
d_call: NA
cdr3_length: 14
j_call: TRBJ2-5
v_call: TRBV5-8
cdr3_nt: TGTGCCAGCAACCTTGACAGGAAAATAGAGACCCAGTACTTC
cdr3_aa: CASNLDRKIETQYF